The sequence of this TCR beta chain was determined in a study of CD8 T cells in ankylosing spondylitis. Study-level findings and limits: Blood from ankylosing spondylitis patients appeared to carry a characteristic roughly 8-variant TCR beta motif.

On this clonotype: Antigen unknown.

TCRdb processed the 5' RACE reads anew with MiXCR; each CDR3 protein has one entry. The profile shows fewer than 500,000 distinct CDR3 sequences, 26% of them singletons. CDR1 and CDR2 from the germline V gene are SGHRS and YFSETQ. The CDR3 sequence is 16 residues long. With 4 bases removed from V and 11 bases from J, the gap between germline ends came to 28 bases. The sample consisted of blood, either unsorted or a sorted T cell fraction (not recorded which). This rearrangement joins TRBV5-1 to TRBJ2-7; tentative D call: TRBD2 (8 bases). The source is a male donor with ankylosing spondylitis. This CDR3 reads CASSRKTGEDSGAEYF. CDR3 in DNA: TGCGCCAGCAGCAGAAAAACAGGGGAAGATAGCGGGGCGGAGTACTTC. Filled out from reference TRBV5-1 and TRBJ2-7, the complete variable domain reads KAGVTQTPRYLIKTRGQQVTLSCSPISGHRSVSWYQQTPGQGLQFLFEYFSETQRNKGNFPGRFSGRQFSNSRSEMNVSTLELGDSALYLCASSRKTGEDSGAEYFGPGTRLTVT.